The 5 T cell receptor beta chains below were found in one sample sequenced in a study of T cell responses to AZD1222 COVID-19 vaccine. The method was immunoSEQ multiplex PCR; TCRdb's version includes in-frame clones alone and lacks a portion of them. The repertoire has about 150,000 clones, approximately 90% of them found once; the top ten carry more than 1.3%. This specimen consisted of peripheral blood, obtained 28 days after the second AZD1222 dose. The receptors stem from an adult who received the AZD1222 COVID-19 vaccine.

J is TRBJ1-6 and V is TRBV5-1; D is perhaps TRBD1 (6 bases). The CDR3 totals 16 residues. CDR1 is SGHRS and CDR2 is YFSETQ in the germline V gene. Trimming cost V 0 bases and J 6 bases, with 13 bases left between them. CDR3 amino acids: CASSLARGTLNSPLHF. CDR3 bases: TGCGCCAGCAGCTTGGCTCGAGGGACACTTAATTCACCCCTCCACTTT.

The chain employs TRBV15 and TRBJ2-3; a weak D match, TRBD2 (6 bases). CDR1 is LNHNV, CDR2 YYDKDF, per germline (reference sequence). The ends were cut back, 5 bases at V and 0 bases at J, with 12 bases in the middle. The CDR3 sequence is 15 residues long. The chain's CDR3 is CATSSGGKSTDTQYF. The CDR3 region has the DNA TGTGCCACCAGCTCCGGCGGGAAAAGCACAGATACGCAGTATTTT.

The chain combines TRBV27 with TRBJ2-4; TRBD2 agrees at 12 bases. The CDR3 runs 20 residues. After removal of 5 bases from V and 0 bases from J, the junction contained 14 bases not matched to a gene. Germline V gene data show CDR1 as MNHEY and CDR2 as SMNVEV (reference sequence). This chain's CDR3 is CASSPEASGGAKIAKNIQYF. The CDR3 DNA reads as TGTGCCAGCAGTCCTGAGGCTAGCGGGGGGGCGAAGATAGCCAAAAACATTCAGTACTTC.

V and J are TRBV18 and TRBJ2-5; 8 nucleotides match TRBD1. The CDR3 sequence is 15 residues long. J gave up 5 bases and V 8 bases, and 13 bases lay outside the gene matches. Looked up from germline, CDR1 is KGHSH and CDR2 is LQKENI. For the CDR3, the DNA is TGTGCCAGCGGAATGGGGACAGGTTGGACGGAGACCCAGTACTTC. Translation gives CASGMGTGWTETQYF.

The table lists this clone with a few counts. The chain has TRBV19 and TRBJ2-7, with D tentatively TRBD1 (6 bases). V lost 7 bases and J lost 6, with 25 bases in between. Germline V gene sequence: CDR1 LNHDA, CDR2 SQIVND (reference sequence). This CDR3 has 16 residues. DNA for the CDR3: TGTGCCAGTACGAGGGACACGGCTGGCGGAGCGTGCGAGCAGTACTTC. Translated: CASTRDTAGGACEQYF.